This T cell receptor (beta chain) is from a study of T cells in Graves' hyperthyroidism and ophthalmopathy. This clonotype has a handful of counts. RNA transcripts were the template for amplifying TCR beta CDR3 regions. HTBI primers were the set used in a first-round RT-PCR of the TCR CDR3. MiXCR, applied by TCRdb to the multiplex PCR reads, yields one record per CDR3 protein. The sample holds 650,000 to 750,000 distinct CDR3 sequences; 13% to 15% are singletons and the top ten take 10% to 13%. The CDR3 is 17 amino acids. Germline V gene sequence: CDR1 MNHNS, CDR2 SASEGT. V lost 4 bases to trimming and J lost 0 bases, with 13 bases between them.

This clonotype was obtained from a woman under 30 with Graves' hyperthyroidism. Source material: blood. The chain carries TRBV6-1 and TRBJ1-6, with D hard to call. This chain's CDR3 is CASSAIGQPSYNSPLHF. In DNA form, the CDR3 reads TGTGCCAGCAGTGCGATTGGGCAGCCCTCCTATAATTCACCCCTCCACTTT.